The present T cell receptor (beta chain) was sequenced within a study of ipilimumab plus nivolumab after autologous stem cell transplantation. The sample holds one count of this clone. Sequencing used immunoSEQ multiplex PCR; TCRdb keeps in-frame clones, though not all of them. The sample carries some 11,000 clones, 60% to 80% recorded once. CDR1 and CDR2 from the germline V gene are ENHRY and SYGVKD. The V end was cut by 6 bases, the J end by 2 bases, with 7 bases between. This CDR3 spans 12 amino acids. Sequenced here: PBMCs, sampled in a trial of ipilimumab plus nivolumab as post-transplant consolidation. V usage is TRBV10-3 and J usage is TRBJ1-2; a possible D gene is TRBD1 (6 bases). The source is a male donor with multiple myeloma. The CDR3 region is CAIRDRNYGYTF. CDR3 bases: TGTGCCATCAGGGACAGAAACTATGGCTACACCTTC.